This record concerns one TCR beta chain sequence. What it binds is unknown. The sample belongs to a study of regulatory T cells in long-lasting Graves disease. The study, taken as a whole, reports: In persistent patients, shared public clonotypes (2,741) outnumbered those in new patients (roughly 870).

Time point defined: newly diagnosed GD, antithyroid drugs for less than 3 months. After RNA was extracted from PBMCs, the TCR library was made from it. Into tubes containing EDTA, approximately 9 milliliters of peripheral blood were drawn. According to the study, TCR beta libraries were built with iRepertoire HTBI primers and CDR3-region Arm-PCR. Study processing details: Samples revealed approximately 60 TRBV and roughly 15 TRBJ segments. TCRdb redid the calling of the multiplex PCR reads with MiXCR, one entry per CDR3 protein. The V and J calls and clone size are TCRdb's, not the authors'. Seen here are about 620,000 distinct CDR3 sequences, approximately 15% observed once, and the top ten hold about 17%. V was trimmed by 8 bases and J by 2 bases, leaving 15 bases between them. There are 14 residues in the CDR3. Germline CDR1 LNHDA, CDR2 SQIVND (reference sequence). The same data also went into a second study, on T cells in Graves' hyperthyroidism and ophthalmopathy. This second study says: A set of HTBI primers served as the primers for a first-round RT-PCR of the TCR CDR3.

This chain joins TRBV19 and TRBJ2-5; D not certain. The sequence was obtained from a woman aged 25 to 39 with Graves disease. Sequencing was performed on peripheral blood mononuclear cells (PBMCs), taken at new diagnosis, from a patient treated with antithyroid drugs. DNA of the CDR3: TGTGCCAGTCGGCTTGGAGCCTCGCAAGAGACCCAGTACTTC. Protein: CASRLGASQETQYF.